This TCR beta chain was recovered during a study of technical replicates of blood from four donors (dated by TCRdb to the late 2010s). The CDR3 goes from the cysteine to the phenylalanine over 17 residues. Only the CDR3 DNA is retained, 51 bases long and in frame from the first base. Per the germline V gene (reference sequence), GTSNPN is the CDR1 and SVGIG is the CDR2. The trim is 4 bases for V and 0 bases for J, with a gap of 19 bases between the germline ends. The library was prepared using the immunoSEQ multiplex PCR assay. Not all clones reach the TCRdb copy of this immuneACCESS table, which keeps in-frame sequences only. Checked studies attribute under half of the gap to unresolved V genes and leave the rest unexplained. The sample data list over 10,000 clones, and around 79% of these were observed just once. Together, the top ten hold 10% to 15% of the sample. This clone was picked up a small number of times. Its binding antigen is unknown. The sample holds no much larger clone one base away, and base qualities are not on file.

The receptor was isolated from a human donor in good health. The sequencing input was PBMCs. The chain joins TRBV30 to TRBJ1-3; TRBD1 is perhaps the D gene, given 5 matching bases. The CDR3 loop reads CAWTELPGLSSGNTIYF. Here is the DNA: TGTGCCTGGACCGAGCTCCCGGGACTGAGCTCTGGAAACACCATATATTTT.